The clone carrying this T cell receptor beta chain was seen only a few times. Antigen unknown. This sample is drawn from a study of response to subunit inactivated influenza vaccine. Study-wide results and caveats: Few additional T cells are recruited per seasonal influenza vaccination, authors suggested.

Germline CDR1 SEHNR, CDR2 FQNEAQ (reference sequence). The CDR3 loop spans 12 amino acids. V dropped 3 bases and J dropped 8 bases, with 7 bases sitting between them. TCRdb reprocessed the RT-PCR reads via MiXCR and lists one record per CDR3 protein. The sample shows roughly 790,000 distinct CDR3 sequences, 21% of them seen only once. The receptor comes from a man aged 45 to 65 who received an inactivated influenza vaccine. The source was PBMCs from blood, collected 5 days after vaccination. The chain joins TRBV7-9 to TRBJ2-2, with a tentative D call TRBD1 (6 bases). DNA for the CDR3: TGTGCCAGCAGCTTCGGACAGGGGGAGCTGTTTTTT. This codes for CASSFGQGELFF.